This T cell receptor (beta chain) was sequenced for a study of glioma-infiltrating T cells after dendritic cell vaccination. Study at large: Dendritic cell vaccination trial patients had either newly diagnosed or recurrent glioblastoma.

Specified time point: after dendritic cell vaccination, including at tumor progression/relapse. All glioblastoma patients lacked an isocitrate dehydrogenase mutation. V lost 4 bases to trimming and J lost 4 bases; unmatched junction nucleotides: 4. The germline V gene has CDR1 MDHEN and CDR2 SYDVKM. The CDR3 loop spans 14 amino acids. Only in-frame clones appear in the TCRdb table, and some are missing; sequencing was by immunoSEQ multiplex PCR. This sample carries approximately 50,000 clones, roughly 90% of them seen once, and the ten largest clones take around 5%. Study conclusions and caveats: No direct clonality-survival link was found; a diverse polyclonal response may matter.

As regards this clone: What it recognizes is unknown.

The sample was blood, taken after dendritic cell vaccination. The chain couples TRBV28 to TRBJ2-5; TRBD1 matches 9 bases. This TCR was sampled from a human donor with glioblastoma. CDR3 protein: CASSSPGQGETQYF. CDR3 DNA sequence: TGTGCCAGCAGTTCCCCGGGACAGGGAGAGACCCAGTACTTC. The full variable domain, completed using reference TRBV28 and TRBJ2-5, is DVKVTQSSRYLVKRTGEKVFLECVQDMDHENMFWYRQDPGLGLRLIYFSYDVKMKEKGDIPEGYSVSREKKERFSLILESASTNQTSMYLCASSSPGQGETQYFGPGTRLLVL.